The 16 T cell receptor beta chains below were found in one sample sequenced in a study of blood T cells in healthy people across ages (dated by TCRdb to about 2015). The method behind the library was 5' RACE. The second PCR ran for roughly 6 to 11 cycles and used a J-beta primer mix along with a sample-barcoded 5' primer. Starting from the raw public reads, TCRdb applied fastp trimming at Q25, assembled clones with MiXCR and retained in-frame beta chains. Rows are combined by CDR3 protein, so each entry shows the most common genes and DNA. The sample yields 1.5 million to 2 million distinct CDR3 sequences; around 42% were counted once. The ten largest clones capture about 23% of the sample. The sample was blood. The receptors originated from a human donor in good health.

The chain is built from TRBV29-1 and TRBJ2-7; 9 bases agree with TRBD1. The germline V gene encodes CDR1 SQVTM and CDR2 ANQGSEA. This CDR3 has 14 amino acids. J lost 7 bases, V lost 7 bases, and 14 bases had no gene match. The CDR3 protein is CSATGTGIYNEQYF. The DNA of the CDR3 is TGCAGCGCAACCGGGACAGGGATTTACAATGAGCAGTACTTC.

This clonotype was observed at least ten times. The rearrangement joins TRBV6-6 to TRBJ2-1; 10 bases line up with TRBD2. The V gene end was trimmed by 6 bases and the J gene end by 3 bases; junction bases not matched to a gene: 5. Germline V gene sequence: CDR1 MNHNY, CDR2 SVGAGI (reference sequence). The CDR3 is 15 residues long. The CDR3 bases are TGTGCCAGCAGCCTAGCGGGGGCGTTCTACAATGAGCAGTTCTTC. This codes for CASSLAGAFYNEQFF.

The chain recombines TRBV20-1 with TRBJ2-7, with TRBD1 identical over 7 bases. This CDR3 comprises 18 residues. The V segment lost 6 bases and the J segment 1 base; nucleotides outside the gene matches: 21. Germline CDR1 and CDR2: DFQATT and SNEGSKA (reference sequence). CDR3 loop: CSAPPPGQPFRESYEQYF. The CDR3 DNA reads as TGCAGTGCGCCCCCTCCGGGACAGCCGTTTCGGGAATCCTACGAGCAGTACTTC.

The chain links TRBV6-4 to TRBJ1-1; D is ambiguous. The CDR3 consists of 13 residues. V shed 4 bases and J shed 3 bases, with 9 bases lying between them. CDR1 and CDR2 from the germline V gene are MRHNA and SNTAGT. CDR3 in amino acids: CASSASLHTEAFF. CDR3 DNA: TGTGCCAGCAGTGCCAGTCTTCACACTGAAGCTTTCTTT.

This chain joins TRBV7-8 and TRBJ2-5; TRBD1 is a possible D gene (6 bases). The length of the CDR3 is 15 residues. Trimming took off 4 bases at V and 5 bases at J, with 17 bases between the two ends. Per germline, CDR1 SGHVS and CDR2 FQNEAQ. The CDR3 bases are TGTGCCAGCAGCTACACACAGGGTTTGCGGGAGACCCAGTACTTC. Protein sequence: CASSYTQGLRETQYF.

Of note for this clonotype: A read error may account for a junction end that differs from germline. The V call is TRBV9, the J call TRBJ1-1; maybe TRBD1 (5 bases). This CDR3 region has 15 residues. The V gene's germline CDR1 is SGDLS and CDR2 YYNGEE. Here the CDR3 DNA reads TGTGCCAACAGCGTAGGGGAGGGGATGGGAACTGAAGCTTTCTTT. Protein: CANSVGEGMGTEAFF. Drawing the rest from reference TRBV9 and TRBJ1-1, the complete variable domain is DSGVTQTPKHLITATGQRVTLRCSPRSGDLSVYWYQQSLDQGLQFLIQYYNGEERAKGNILERFSAQQFPDLHSELNLSSLELGDSALYFCANSVGEGMGTEAFFGQGTRLTVV.

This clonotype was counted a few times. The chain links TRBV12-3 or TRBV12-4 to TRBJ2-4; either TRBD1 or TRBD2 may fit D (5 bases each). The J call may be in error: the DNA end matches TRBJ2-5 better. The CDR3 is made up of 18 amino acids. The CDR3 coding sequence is TGTGCCAGCAGTTTAGTATCTGGGGACCTCTGGGGACAAGAGACCCAGTACTTC. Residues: CASSLVSGDLWGQETQYF.

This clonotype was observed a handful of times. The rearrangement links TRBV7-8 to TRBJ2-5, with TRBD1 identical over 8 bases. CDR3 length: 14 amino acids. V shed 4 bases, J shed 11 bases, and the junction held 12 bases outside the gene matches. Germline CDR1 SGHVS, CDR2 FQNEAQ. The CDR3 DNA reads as TGTGCCAGCAGCTCCCAGGGGGCATTGGGGGAGCAGTACTTC. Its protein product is CASSSQGALGEQYF.

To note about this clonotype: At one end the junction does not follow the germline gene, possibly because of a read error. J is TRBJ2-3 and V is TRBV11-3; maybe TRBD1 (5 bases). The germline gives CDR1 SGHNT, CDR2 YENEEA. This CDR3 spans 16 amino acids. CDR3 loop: CASSSVSGQTTDTRYF. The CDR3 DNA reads TGTGCCAGCAGCTCCGTGTCCGGACAAACCACAGATACGCGGTATTTT. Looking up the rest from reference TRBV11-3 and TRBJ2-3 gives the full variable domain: EAGVVQSPRYKIIEKKQPVAFWCNPISGHNTLYWYLQNLGQGPELLIRYENEEAVDDSQLPKDRFSAERLKGVDSTLKIQPAELGDSAVYLCASSSVSGQTTDTRYFGPGTRLTVL.

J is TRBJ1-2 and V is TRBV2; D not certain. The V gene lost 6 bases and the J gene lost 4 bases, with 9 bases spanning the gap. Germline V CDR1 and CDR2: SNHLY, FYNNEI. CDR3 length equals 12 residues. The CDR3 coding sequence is TGTGCCAGCAGGGCGACGGTCTATGGCTACACCTTC. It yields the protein CASRATVYGYTF.

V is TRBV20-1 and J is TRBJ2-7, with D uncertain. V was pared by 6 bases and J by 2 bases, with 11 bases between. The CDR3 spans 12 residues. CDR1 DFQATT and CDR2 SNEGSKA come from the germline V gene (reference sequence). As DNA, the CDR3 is TGCAGTGCCGCTAGTGTGGCCTACGAGCAGTACTTC. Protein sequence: CSAASVAYEQYF.

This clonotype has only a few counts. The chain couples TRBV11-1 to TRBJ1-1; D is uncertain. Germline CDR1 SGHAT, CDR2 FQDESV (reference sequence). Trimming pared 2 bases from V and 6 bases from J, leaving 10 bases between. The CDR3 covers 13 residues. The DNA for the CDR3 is TGTGCCAGCAGCTTACTAGGGCAGGCTGAAGCTTTCTTT. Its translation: CASSLLGQAEAFF.

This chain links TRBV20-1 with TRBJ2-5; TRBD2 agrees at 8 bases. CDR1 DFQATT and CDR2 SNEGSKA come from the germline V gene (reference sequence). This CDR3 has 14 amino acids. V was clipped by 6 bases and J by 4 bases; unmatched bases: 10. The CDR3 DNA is TGCAGTGCGGGACTAGTGGGGGCTTCAGAGACCCAGTACTTC. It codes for CSAGLVGASETQYF.

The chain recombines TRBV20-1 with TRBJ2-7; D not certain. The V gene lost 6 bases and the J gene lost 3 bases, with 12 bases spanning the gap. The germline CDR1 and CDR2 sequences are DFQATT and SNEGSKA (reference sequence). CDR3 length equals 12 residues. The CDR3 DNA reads TGCAGTGCAAGCTTCGCTAGCTACGAGCAGTACTTC. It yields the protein CSASFASYEQYF.

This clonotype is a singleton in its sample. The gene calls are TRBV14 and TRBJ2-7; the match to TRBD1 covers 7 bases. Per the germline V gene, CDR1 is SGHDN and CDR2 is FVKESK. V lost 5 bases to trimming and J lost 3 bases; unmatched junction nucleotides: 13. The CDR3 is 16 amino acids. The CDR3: CASSSRTDRAYYEQYF. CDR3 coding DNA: TGTGCCAGCAGCTCCCGTACTGACAGGGCGTACTACGAGCAGTACTTC.

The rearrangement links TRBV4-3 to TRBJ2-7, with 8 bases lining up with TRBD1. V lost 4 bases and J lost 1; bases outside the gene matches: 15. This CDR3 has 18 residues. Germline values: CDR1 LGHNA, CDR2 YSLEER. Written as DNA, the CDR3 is TGCGCCAGCAGCCTGCACCTACCCGGACAGGGTATTTCCTACGAGCAGTACTTC. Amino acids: CASSLHLPGQGISYEQYF.